This T cell receptor beta chain was captured by sequencing in a study of CD8+ T cells in alopecia areata. V shed 6 bases, J shed 0 bases, and the junction held 11 bases outside the gene matches. The CDR3 has 16 residues. Per the germline V gene, CDR1 is MNHNY and CDR2 is SVGAGI (reference sequence). Treatment indicated: oral pan-JAK inhibitor, 5-10 mg twice daily. This clone appeared a few times. Following extraction, RNA underwent reverse transcription to cDNA, which served as the sequencing template. Clones were read by immunoSEQ multiplex PCR, and TCRdb kept only the in-frame ones, dropping some. The sample records roughly 100,000 clones, 55% to 70% being singletons.

The chain employs TRBV6-6 and TRBJ2-7; 7 bases agree with TRBD1. The sequence derives from a human donor with alopecia areata. Specimen: CD8+ T cells sorted from blood, collected at approximately week 56, from a patient treated with tofacitinib. CDR3 region: CASRGLTGTYSYEQYF. The CDR3 DNA sequence: TGTGCCAGCAGGGGTCTGACAGGGACCTACTCCTACGAGCAGTACTTC.